The clone carrying this T cell receptor (beta chain) occurred a few times. As yet, its antigen is unknown. This CDR3 contains 16 residues. Germline CDR1 is ENHRY and CDR2 is SYGVKD. V was clipped by 2 bases and J by 3 bases, with 17 bases between them. This sample was taken from a study of T-cell reconstitution after alpha-beta-depleted transplantation in children. Study-wide results and caveats: The main origin of T-cell counts and diversity one year after transplant was newly produced T cells.

Using unique molecular identifiers, the investigators prepared the TCRbeta library. TCRdb analysed the PCR reads with MiXCR anew, one entry per CDR3 protein. Among 300,000 to 350,000 distinct CDR3 sequences listed, about a sixth were seen once. The receptor was derived from a male patient between 2 and 9 years old who had a stem cell transplant for acute lymphoblastic leukemia, so the T cells may come from the graft donor. The chain joins TRBV10-3 to TRBJ2-7; D could derive from TRBD1 or TRBD2 (6 bases each). The sample in question was PBMCs, mostly from graft donor cells, obtained 360 days after TCRalphabeta/CD19-depleted stem cell transplant. CDR3 sequence: CAISERGVGAHYEQYF. Here the CDR3 DNA reads TGTGCCATCAGTGAGAGGGGGGTGGGGGCGCACTACGAGCAGTACTTC.